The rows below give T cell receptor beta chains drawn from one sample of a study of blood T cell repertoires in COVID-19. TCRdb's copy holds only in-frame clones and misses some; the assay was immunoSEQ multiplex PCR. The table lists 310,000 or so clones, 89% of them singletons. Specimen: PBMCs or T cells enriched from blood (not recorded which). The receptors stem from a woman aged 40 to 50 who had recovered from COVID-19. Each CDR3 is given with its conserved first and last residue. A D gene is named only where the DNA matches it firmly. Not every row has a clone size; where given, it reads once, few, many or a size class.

CASSSGQKGDEQFF	TGTGCCAGCAGCTCCGGACAGAAAGGGGATGAGCAGTTCTTC	TRBV7-6	NA	NA	TRBJ2-1
CASSLLAGVNTGELFF	TGCGCCAGCAGCTTGTTAGCGGGCGTGAACACCGGGGAGCTGTTTTTT	TRBV5-1	few	TRBD2	TRBJ2-2
CASSTGLAGGRNEQFF	TGTGCCAGCAGCACCGGACTAGCGGGGGGGCGGAATGAGCAGTTCTTC	TRBV7-2	NA	TRBD2	TRBJ2-1
CASSQAPSSNYNEQFF	TGTGCCAGCAGCCAAGCCCCTAGTTCTAACTACAATGAGCAGTTCTTC	TRBV3-1/TRBV3-2	NA	NA	TRBJ2-1
CASSLVGRGRGRTEAFF	TGTGCCAGCAGCTTAGTCGGCAGGGGTAGAGGTCGCACTGAAGCTTTCTTT	TRBV11-2	NA	NA	TRBJ1-1
CASSPTDRINTEAFF	TGTGCCAGCAGCCCGACCGACAGGATTAACACTGAAGCTTTCTTT	TRBV28	NA	NA	TRBJ1-1
CASSSSGYYEQYF	TGTGCCAGCAGTTCTAGCGGATACTACGAGCAGTACTTC	TRBV28	NA	TRBD2	TRBJ2-7
CASSTGQGGQYF	TGTGCCAGCAGCACTGGACAGGGAGGCCAGTACTTC	TRBV12-3/TRBV12-4	NA	TRBD1	TRBJ2-7
CASSSVGGNYGYTF	TGTGCCAGCAGTTCGGTAGGGGGCAACTATGGCTACACCTTC	TRBV6-5	NA	TRBD1	TRBJ1-2
CASLLLDGTGPPATNEKLFF	TGTGCAAGTCTCCTGCTCGACGGGACAGGGCCTCCTGCAACTAATGAAAAACTGTTTTTT	TRBV12-2	NA	NA	TRBJ1-4
CASSLSSGGVDEQFF	TGTGCCAGCAGCTTATCTAGCGGGGGGGTGGATGAGCAGTTCTTC	TRBV7-6	NA	TRBD2	TRBJ2-1
CASSQGPTTEAFF	TGTGCCAGCAGCCAAGGACCCACGACAGAAGCTTTCTTT	TRBV3-1/TRBV3-2	NA	NA	TRBJ1-1